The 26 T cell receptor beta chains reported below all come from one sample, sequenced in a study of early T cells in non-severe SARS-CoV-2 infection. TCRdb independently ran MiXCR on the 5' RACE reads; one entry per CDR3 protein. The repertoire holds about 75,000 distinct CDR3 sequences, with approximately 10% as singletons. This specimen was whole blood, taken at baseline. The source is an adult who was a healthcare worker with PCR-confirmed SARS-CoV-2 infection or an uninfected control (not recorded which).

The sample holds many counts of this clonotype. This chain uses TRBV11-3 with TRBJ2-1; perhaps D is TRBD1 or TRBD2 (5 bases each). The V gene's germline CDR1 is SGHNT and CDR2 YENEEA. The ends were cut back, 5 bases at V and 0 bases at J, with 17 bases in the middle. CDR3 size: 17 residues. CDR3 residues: CASSTSGTINSYNEQFF. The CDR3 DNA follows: TGTGCCAGCAGCACTTCCGGGACGATAAACTCCTACAATGAGCAGTTCTTC.

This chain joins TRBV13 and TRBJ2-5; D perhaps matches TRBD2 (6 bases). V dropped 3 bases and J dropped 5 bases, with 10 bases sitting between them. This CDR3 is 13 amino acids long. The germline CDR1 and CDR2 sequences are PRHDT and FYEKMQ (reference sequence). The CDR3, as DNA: TGTGCCAGCAGCTTCCCCCGGGGGGAGACCCAGTACTTC. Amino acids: CASSFPRGETQYF.

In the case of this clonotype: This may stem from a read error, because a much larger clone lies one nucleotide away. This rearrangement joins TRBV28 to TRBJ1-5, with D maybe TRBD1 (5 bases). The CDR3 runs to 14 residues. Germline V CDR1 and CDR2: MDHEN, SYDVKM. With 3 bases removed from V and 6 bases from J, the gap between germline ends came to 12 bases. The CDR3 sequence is CASSLGGGSQPQHF. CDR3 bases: TGTGCCAGCAGTTTGGGGGGTGGCAGTCAGCCCCAGCATTTT.

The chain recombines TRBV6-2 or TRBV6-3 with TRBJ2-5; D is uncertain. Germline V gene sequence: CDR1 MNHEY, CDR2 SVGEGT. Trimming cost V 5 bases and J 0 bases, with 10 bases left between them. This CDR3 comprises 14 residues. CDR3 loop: CASSRSRNQETQYF. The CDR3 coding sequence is TGTGCCAGCAGTCGGAGCCGGAACCAAGAGACCCAGTACTTC.

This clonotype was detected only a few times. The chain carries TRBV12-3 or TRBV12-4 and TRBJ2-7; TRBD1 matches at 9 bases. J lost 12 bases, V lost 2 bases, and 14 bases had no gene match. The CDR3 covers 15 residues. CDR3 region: CASSLKDRGFGVTYF. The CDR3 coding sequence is TGTGCCAGCAGTTTAAAGGACAGGGGATTTGGCGTAACGTACTTC.

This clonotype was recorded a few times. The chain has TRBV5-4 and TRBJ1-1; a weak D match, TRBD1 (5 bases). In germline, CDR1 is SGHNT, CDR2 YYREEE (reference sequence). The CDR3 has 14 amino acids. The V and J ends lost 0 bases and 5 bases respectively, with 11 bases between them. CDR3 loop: CASSLGRRGTEAFF. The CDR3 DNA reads TGTGCCAGCAGCTTGGGACGGAGGGGAACTGAAGCTTTCTTT.

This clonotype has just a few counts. CDR3 sequence (DNA): TGTGCCAGCGGGACGACAGGGGTATCAGAGACCCAGTACTTC. It translates to CASGTTGVSETQYF. The chain joins TRBV28 to TRBJ2-5; 8 positions agree with TRBD1. The CDR3 length is 14 residues. V shed 8 bases, J shed 4 bases, and the junction held 9 bases outside the gene matches. Germline values: CDR1 MDHEN, CDR2 SYDVKM.

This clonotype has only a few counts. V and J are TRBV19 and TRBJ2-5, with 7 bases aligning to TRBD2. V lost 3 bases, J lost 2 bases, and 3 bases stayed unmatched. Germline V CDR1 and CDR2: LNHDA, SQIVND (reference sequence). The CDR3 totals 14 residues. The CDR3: CASSIRGLQETQYF. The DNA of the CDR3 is TGTGCCAGTAGTATTCGGGGACTACAAGAGACCCAGTACTTC.

The CDR3, as DNA: TGTGCCAGCAGCGAGAGAGAGACCCAGTACTTC. This translates into CASSERETQYF. The chain carries TRBV5-6 and TRBJ2-5; D remains ambiguous. Trimming left V 4 bases short and J 4 bases short, with 5 bases between. There are 11 residues in the CDR3. Per the germline V gene, CDR1 is SGHDT and CDR2 is YYEEEE.

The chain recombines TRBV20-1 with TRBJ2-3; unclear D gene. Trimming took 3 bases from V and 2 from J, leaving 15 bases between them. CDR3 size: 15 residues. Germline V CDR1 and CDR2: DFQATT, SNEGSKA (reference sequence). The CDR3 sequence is CSASGGWVPTDTQYF. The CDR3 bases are TGCAGTGCTAGCGGTGGGTGGGTCCCCACAGATACGCAGTATTTT.

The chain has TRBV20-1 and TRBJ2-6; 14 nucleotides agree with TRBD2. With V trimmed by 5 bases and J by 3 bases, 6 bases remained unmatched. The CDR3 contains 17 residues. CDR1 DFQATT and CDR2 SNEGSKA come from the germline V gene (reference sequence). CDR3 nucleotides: TGCAGTGCTGCCGGACTAGCGGGGGGAAGTGGGGCCAACGTCCTGACTTTC. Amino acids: CSAAGLAGGSGANVLTF.

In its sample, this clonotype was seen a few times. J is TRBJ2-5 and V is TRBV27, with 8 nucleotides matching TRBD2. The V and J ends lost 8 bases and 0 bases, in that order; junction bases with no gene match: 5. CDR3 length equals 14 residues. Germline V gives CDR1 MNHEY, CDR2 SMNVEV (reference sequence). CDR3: CASGPGGYQETQYF. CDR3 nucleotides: TGTGCCAGCGGGCCGGGGGGGTACCAAGAGACCCAGTACTTC.

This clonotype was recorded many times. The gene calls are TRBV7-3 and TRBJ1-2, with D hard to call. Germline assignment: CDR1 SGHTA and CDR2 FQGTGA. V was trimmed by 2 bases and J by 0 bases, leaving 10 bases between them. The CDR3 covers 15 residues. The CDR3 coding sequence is TGTGCCAGCAGCTTAGAGGGAATTTCTAACTATGGCTACACCTTC. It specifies CASSLEGISNYGYTF.

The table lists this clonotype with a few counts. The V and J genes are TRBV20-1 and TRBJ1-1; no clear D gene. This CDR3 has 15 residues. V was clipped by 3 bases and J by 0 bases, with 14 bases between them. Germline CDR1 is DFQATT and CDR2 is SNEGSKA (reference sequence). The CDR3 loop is CSASSPLQVNTEAFF. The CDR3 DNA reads TGCAGTGCTAGCTCCCCCCTGCAGGTGAACACTGAAGCTTTCTTT.

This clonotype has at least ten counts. The CDR3 coding sequence is TGTGCCAGCAGTTTAGGACAGGGGAACTATGGCTACACCTTC. Translated, it gives CASSLGQGNYGYTF. The rearrangement uses TRBV28 and TRBJ1-2, with TRBD1 matching 9 bases. After removal of 2 bases from V and 2 bases from J, the junction contained 0 bases not matched to a gene. The germline gives CDR1 MDHEN, CDR2 SYDVKM. The CDR3 extends over 14 amino acids.

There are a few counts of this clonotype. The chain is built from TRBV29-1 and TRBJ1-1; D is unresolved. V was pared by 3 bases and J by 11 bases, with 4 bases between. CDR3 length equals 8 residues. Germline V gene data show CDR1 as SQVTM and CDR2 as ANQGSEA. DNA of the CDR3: TGCAGCGTTGATTTGGCTTTCTTT. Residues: CSVDLAFF.

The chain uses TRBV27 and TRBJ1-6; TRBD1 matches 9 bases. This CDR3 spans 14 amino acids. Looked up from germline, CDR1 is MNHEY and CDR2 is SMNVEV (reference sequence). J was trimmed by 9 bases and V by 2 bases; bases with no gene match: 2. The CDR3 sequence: CASSLGTGPSPLHF. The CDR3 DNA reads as TGTGCCAGCAGTTTAGGGACAGGGCCTTCACCCCTCCACTTT.

In DNA, the CDR3 is TGTGCCAGCAGCCCATATCGGGGGGATGGCTACACCTTC. Amino acids: CASSPYRGDGYTF. The chain recombines TRBV14 with TRBJ1-2; possible D gene TRBD1, 5 bases. Germline V gene data show CDR1 as SGHDN and CDR2 as FVKESK. V was clipped by 4 bases and J by 6 bases, with 12 bases between them. There are 13 residues in the CDR3.

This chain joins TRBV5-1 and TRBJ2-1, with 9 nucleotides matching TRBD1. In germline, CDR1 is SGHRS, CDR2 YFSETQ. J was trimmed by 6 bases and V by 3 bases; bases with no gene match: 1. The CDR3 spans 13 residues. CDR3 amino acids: CASSWDRANEQFF. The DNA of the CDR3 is TGCGCCAGCAGCTGGGACAGGGCCAATGAGCAGTTCTTC.

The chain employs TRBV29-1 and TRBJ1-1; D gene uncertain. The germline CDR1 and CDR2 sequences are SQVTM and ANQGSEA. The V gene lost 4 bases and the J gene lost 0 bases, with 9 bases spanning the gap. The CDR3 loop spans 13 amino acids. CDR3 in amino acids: CSVGLVVNTEAFF. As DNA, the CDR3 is TGCAGCGTTGGCCTAGTAGTGAACACTGAAGCTTTCTTT.

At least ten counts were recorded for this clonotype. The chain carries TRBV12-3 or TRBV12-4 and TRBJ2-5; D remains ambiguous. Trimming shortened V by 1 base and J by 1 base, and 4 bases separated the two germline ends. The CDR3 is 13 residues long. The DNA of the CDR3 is TGTGCCAGCAGTTTAGGACTCCAAGAGACCCAGTACTTC. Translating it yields CASSLGLQETQYF.

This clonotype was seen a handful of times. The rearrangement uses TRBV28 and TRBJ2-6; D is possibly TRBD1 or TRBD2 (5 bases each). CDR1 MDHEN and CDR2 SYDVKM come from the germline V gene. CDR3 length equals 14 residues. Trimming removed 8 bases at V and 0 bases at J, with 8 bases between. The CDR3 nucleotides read TGTGCCAGCCTTGGGGGCTCTGGGGCCAACGTCCTGACTTTC. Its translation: CASLGGSGANVLTF.

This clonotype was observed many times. The DNA of the CDR3 is TGTGCCAGCAGCAGAAGTGGTTGGACGGGAAGGGAGCAGTACTTC. It encodes CASSRSGWTGREQYF. V and J are TRBV7-2 and TRBJ2-7; the D gene is possibly TRBD2 (5 bases). The V gene lost 5 bases and the J gene lost 7 bases, with 21 bases spanning the gap. The CDR3 is 15 residues long. Germline CDR1 is SGHTA and CDR2 is FQGNSA.

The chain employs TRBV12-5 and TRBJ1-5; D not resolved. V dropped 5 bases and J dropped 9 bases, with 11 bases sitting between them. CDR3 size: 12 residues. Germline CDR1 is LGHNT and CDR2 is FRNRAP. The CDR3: CASGPALGPQHF. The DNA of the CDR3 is TGTGCTAGTGGTCCCGCCCTTGGGCCCCAGCATTTT. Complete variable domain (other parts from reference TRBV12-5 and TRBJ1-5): DARVTQTPRHKVTEMGQEVTMRCQPILGHNTVFWYRQTMMQGLELLAYFRNRAPLDDSGMPKDRFSAEMPDATLATLKIQPSEPRDSAVYFCASGPALGPQHFGDGTRLSIL.

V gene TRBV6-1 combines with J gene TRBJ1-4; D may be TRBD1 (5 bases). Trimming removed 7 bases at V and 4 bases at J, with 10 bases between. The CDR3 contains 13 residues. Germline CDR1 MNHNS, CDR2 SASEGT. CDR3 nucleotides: TGTGCCAGCATCAGACAGATTAATGAAAAACTGTTTTTT. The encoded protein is CASIRQINEKLFF.

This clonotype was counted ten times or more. The CDR3 reads CASSLGQNQETQYF. CDR3 nucleotides: TGTGCCAGCAGCCTGGGACAGAACCAAGAGACCCAGTACTTC. The gene calls are TRBV12-3 or TRBV12-4 and TRBJ2-5, with 7 bases that match TRBD1. This CDR3 is 14 amino acids long. Germline trimming cut 6 bases from V and 0 bases from J; bases unmatched to any gene: 4.